Listed here are 28 T cell receptor beta chains from one sample, sequenced in a study of T-cell reconstitution after alpha-beta-depleted transplantation in children. It was with unique molecular identifiers that the TCRbeta library was prepared. TCRdb processed the PCR reads anew with MiXCR; each CDR3 protein has one entry. The sample has around 370,000 distinct CDR3 sequences, 15% to 20% seen once. The specimen comprised PBMCs, mostly from graft donor cells, sampled 360 days after TCRalphabeta/CD19-depleted stem cell transplant. Receptors originate from a male patient between 2 and 10 years old who had a stem cell transplant for acute lymphoblastic leukemia, so the T cells may come from the graft donor.

The rearrangement uses TRBV4-1 and TRBJ2-7; 7 bases map to TRBD1. The CDR3 has 15 residues. V lost 1 base to trimming and J lost 0 bases; unmatched junction nucleotides: 3. Germline loops: CDR1 MGHRA, CDR2 YSYEKL. The DNA for the CDR3 is TGCGCCAGCAGCCAAGGGGACAGTCACTCCTACGAGCAGTACTTC. Translation: CASSQGDSHSYEQYF.

This clonotype was found many times. The chain is built from TRBV6-6 and TRBJ2-3; D gene ambiguous. Germline V gene lookup returns CDR1 MNHNY and CDR2 SVGAGI (reference sequence). This CDR3 has 12 residues. V was cut by 5 bases and J by 6 bases, with 9 bases left in between. The CDR3 DNA sequence: TGTGCCAGCAGTCCTAGGGCGGATACGCAGTATTTT. Amino acid sequence: CASSPRADTQYF.

This clonotype has at least ten counts. V and J are TRBV3-1 and TRBJ2-1, with no clear D. Germline assignment: CDR1 LGHDT and CDR2 YNNKEL (reference sequence). This CDR3 contains 15 residues. V lost 1 base and J 2 bases, leaving 9 bases between the germline ends. The CDR3 spells CASSQGTATYNEQFF. In DNA, the CDR3 is TGTGCCAGCAGCCAAGGAACGGCTACCTACAATGAGCAGTTCTTC.

The chain couples TRBV10-3 to TRBJ2-4, with D possibly matching TRBD1 (5 bases). This CDR3 is 12 amino acids long. Looked up from germline, CDR1 is ENHRY and CDR2 is SYGVKD. V was clipped by 4 bases and J by 6 bases, with 7 bases between them. Here the CDR3 reads CAISADRNIQYF. The CDR3 DNA follows: TGTGCCATCAGTGCAGACAGAAACATTCAGTACTTC.

This clonotype turned up a few times. V is TRBV2 and J is TRBJ2-3; D ambiguous. Per germline, CDR1 SNHLY and CDR2 FYNNEI. The V gene lost 0 bases and the J gene lost 4 bases, with 14 bases spanning the gap. CDR3 length: 16 residues. The CDR3 nucleotides read TGTGCCAGCAGTGAAGCCCTCCTCCCCGGCGCAGATACGCAGTATTTT. It yields the protein CASSEALLPGADTQYF.

The chain joins TRBV7-9 to TRBJ2-5; 9 bases are shared with TRBD1. Looked up from germline, CDR1 is SEHNR and CDR2 is FQNEAQ (reference sequence). The CDR3 consists of 15 residues. Germline trimming cut 3 bases from V and 4 bases from J; bases unmatched to any gene: 6. The CDR3 is CASSFPGTGLETQYF. The CDR3 DNA reads as TGTGCCAGCAGCTTTCCCGGGACAGGGTTAGAGACCCAGTACTTC.

This clonotype was detected only a few times. V usage is TRBV7-2 and J usage is TRBJ2-3; possible D gene TRBD2, 5 bases. Trimming took 3 bases from V and 4 from J, leaving 14 bases between them. Looked up from germline, CDR1 is SGHTA and CDR2 is FQGNSA. This CDR3 region has 15 residues. The CDR3 loop is CASSFGSGTADTQYF. The CDR3 bases are TGTGCCAGCAGCTTTGGGTCGGGAACAGCAGATACGCAGTATTTT.

The genes are TRBV30 and TRBJ2-5, with D hard to call. Germline V gene data show CDR1 as GTSNPN and CDR2 as SVGIG (reference sequence). V was trimmed by 0 bases and J by 5 bases, leaving 7 bases between them. This CDR3 is 12 amino acids long. The CDR3 loop is CAWSVVRETQYF. CDR3 DNA sequence: TGTGCCTGGAGTGTTGTTCGGGAGACCCAGTACTTC.

The chain is built from TRBV5-1 and TRBJ2-2, with D unresolved. The CDR3 is 16 amino acids. V was shortened by 4 bases and J by 2 bases, with 15 bases between the two germline ends. The V gene's germline CDR1 is SGHRS and CDR2 YFSETQ. The CDR3 coding sequence is TGCGCCAGCAGCCCGTTGACCCCATCCAACACCGGGGAGCTGTTTTTT. This translates into CASSPLTPSNTGELFF.

CDR3 region: CSVLLAGSYEQYF. Written as DNA, the CDR3 is TGCAGCGTCCTACTAGCGGGGTCCTACGAGCAGTACTTC. The chain links TRBV29-1 to TRBJ2-7, with TRBD2 identical over 10 bases. V lost 6 bases, J lost 1 base, and 3 bases stayed unmatched. The germline CDR1 and CDR2 sequences are SQVTM and ANQGSEA. CDR3 length equals 13 residues.

This clonotype was seen more than once but under ten times. V usage is TRBV11-2 and J usage is TRBJ2-5; TRBD1 is a possible D gene (6 bases). This CDR3 comprises 15 residues. Germline V CDR1 and CDR2: SGHAT, FQNNGV. Trimming cost V 1 base and J 4 bases, with 13 bases left between them. The CDR3 loop reads CASSLGPLGGETQYF. The DNA of the CDR3 is TGTGCCAGCAGCTTAGGGCCCTTAGGGGGAGAGACCCAGTACTTC.

This clonotype has only a few counts. As DNA, the CDR3 is TGTGCCAGCAGCTTCTCCCCCGGACAGGGGGCGGCCGGGGAGCTGTTTTTT. This encodes CASSFSPGQGAAGELFF. The V call is TRBV5-6, the J call TRBJ2-2, with 11 nucleotides matching TRBD1. The CDR3 runs 17 residues. J lost 6 bases, V lost 2 bases, and 9 bases had no gene match. Per germline, CDR1 SGHDT and CDR2 YYEEEE. Looking up the rest from reference TRBV5-6 and TRBJ2-2 gives the full variable domain: DAGVTQSPTHLIKTRGQQVTLRCSPKSGHDTVSWYQQALGQGPQFIFQYYEEEERQRGNFPDRFSGHQFPNYSSELNVNALLLGDSALYLCASSFSPGQGAAGELFFGEGSRLTVL.

This clonotype has only a few counts. V is TRBV4-1 and J is TRBJ2-5; the match to TRBD1 covers 7 bases. V lost 4 bases, J lost 2 bases, and 16 bases stayed unmatched. Germline V gives CDR1 MGHRA, CDR2 YSYEKL. This CDR3 is built from 18 residues. The CDR3 sequence is CASSPLGRGQGFQETQYF. The CDR3 DNA sequence: TGCGCCAGCAGCCCCCTGGGAAGGGGGCAGGGATTTCAAGAGACCCAGTACTTC.

The table lists this clonotype with a few counts. The chain recombines TRBV4-3 with TRBJ2-2; D might be TRBD2 (5 bases). Germline CDR1 is LGHNA and CDR2 is YSLEER. This CDR3 region has 15 residues. The ends were cut back, 0 bases at V and 4 bases at J, with 9 bases in the middle. CDR3 region: CASSQERELTGELFF. The CDR3 bases are TGCGCCAGCAGCCAAGAGAGGGAGCTCACCGGGGAGCTGTTTTTT.

This clonotype was detected a few times. The genes are TRBV28 and TRBJ2-5; D is unresolved. The CDR3 has 13 amino acids. V was shortened by 10 bases and J by 7 bases, with 19 bases between the two germline ends. Germline V CDR1 and CDR2: MDHEN, SYDVKM. In DNA, the CDR3 is TGTGCCACCAATCCACTCGCTCTGGGGACCCAGTACTTC. The encoded protein is CATNPLALGTQYF.

CDR3 nucleotide sequence: TGTGCCAGCAGCTTGGCGGGAGCGAGCACAGATACGCAGTATTTT. As protein: CASSLAGASTDTQYF. V gene TRBV7-9 combines with J gene TRBJ2-3, with 7 bases identical to TRBD2. With V trimmed by 3 bases and J by 0 bases, 3 bases remained unmatched. The CDR3 is 15 amino acids. Per germline, CDR1 SEHNR and CDR2 FQNEAQ (reference sequence). Combining the CDR3 with reference TRBV7-9 and TRBJ2-3 gives the whole variable domain DTGVSQNPRHKITKRGQNVTFRCDPISEHNRLYWYRQTLGQGPEFLTYFQNEAQLEKSRLLSDRFSAERPKGSFSTLEIQRTEQGDSAMYLCASSLAGASTDTQYFGPGTRLTVL.

Ten or more counts support this clonotype. This chain connects TRBV12-3 or TRBV12-4 to TRBJ1-3; D is unclear. Between the trimmed V and J ends, which lost 6 bases and 7 bases, there was a span of 10 bases. CDR3 size: 12 residues. DNA for the CDR3: TGTGCCAGCAGCTTCGTGGGGAACACCATATATTTT. The encoded protein is CASSFVGNTIYF.

J is TRBJ1-2 and V is TRBV25-1; 7 bases line up with TRBD1. V trimming: 4 bases; J trimming: 1 base; junction bases outside the gene matches: 9. Germline loops: CDR1 MGHDK, CDR2 SYGVNS. The CDR3 has 16 amino acids. CDR3 sequence: CASSVRGPRDNYGYTF. The DNA of the CDR3 is TGTGCCAGCAGTGTAAGGGGGCCCAGAGATAACTATGGCTACACCTTC.

This clonotype was found a few times. The chain uses TRBV15 and TRBJ2-7; unclear D gene. CDR1 and CDR2 from the germline V gene are LNHNV and YYDKDF (reference sequence). V was shortened by 0 bases and J by 9 bases, with 12 bases between the two germline ends. The CDR3 extends over 13 amino acids. CDR3 DNA: TGTGCCACCAGCAGAGATTGGAAAGGAAGGCAGTACTTC. Encoded protein: CATSRDWKGRQYF.

This chain connects TRBV10-3 to TRBJ1-2; 10 bases align to TRBD1. V trimming: 6 bases; J trimming: 6 bases; junction bases outside the gene matches: 4. Germline CDR1 is ENHRY and CDR2 is SYGVKD. The CDR3 sequence is 13 residues long. The CDR3 sequence is CAIRGTGVDGYTF. The CDR3 DNA reads as TGTGCCATCAGGGGGACAGGGGTGGATGGCTACACCTTC.

This clonotype was picked up a small number of times. V gene TRBV4-2 combines with J gene TRBJ1-5, with 10 bases lining up with TRBD1. The CDR3 runs to 21 residues. V lost 3 bases and J lost 4; bases outside the gene matches: 21. CDR1 is LGHNA and CDR2 is YNFKEQ in the germline V gene. The CDR3, as DNA: TGTGCCAGCAGCCACGATACAGGGACAGGGGTCGAAGGTCGCCCGAATCAGCCCCAGCATTTT. It encodes CASSHDTGTGVEGRPNQPQHF.

Written as DNA, the CDR3 is TGTGCCAGCAGTCCGGTGGTTAGTTCGAACACTGAAGCTTTCTTT. Its protein is CASSPVVSSNTEAFF. V gene TRBV6-1 combines with J gene TRBJ1-1; no firm D call. This CDR3 is 15 amino acids long. Germline CDR1 reads MNHNS; CDR2 reads SASEGT. V dropped 5 bases and J dropped 1 base, with 14 bases sitting between them.

The chain uses TRBV5-1 and TRBJ2-4, with D perhaps TRBD2 (6 bases). From germline, CDR1 is SGHRS and CDR2 YFSETQ. The CDR3 runs to 15 residues. V lost 1 base, J lost 6 bases, and 14 bases lay in between. DNA of the CDR3: TGCGCCAGCAGCTTGATCACGGGAGTCGGAAACATTCAGTACTTC. Protein sequence: CASSLITGVGNIQYF. The whole variable domain, filled in from reference TRBV5-1 and TRBJ2-4, reads KAGVTQTPRYLIKTRGQQVTLSCSPISGHRSVSWYQQTPGQGLQFLFEYFSETQRNKGNFPGRFSGRQFSNSRSEMNVSTLELGDSALYLCASSLITGVGNIQYFGAGTRLSVL.

Note on this clonotype: A much larger clone sits a single nucleotide away, making a read error possible. The chain combines TRBV14 with TRBJ2-7; either TRBD1 or TRBD2 may fit D (5 bases each). Germline V gives CDR1 SGHDN, CDR2 FVKESK. This CDR3 contains 14 residues. The CDR3, as DNA: TGTGGCAGCAGCCAAGAGGGGTTCCCTTTCGAGCAGTACTTC. It specifies CGSSQEGFPFEQYF.

This clonotype showed up just a few times. The germline gene is not matched at one end of the junction; a read error may be the cause. The chain carries TRBV7-7 and TRBJ2-5; D possibly corresponds to TRBD2 (5 bases). The CDR3 extends over 14 amino acids. Germline assignment: CDR1 SSHAT and CDR2 FNYEAQ (reference sequence). This CDR3 is CASSPDYFQETQYF. The CDR3 DNA follows: TGTGCTAGCAGCCCCGACTACTTCCAAGAGACCCAGTACTTC.

This clonotype was recorded a few times. The chain carries TRBV10-2 and TRBJ2-1; D gene uncertain. V lost 4 bases to trimming and J lost 5 bases, with 6 bases between them. Per germline, CDR1 WSHSY and CDR2 SAAADI. This CDR3 contains 12 residues. This CDR3 reads CASSGMNNEQFF. CDR3 nucleotide sequence: TGCGCCAGCAGTGGAATGAACAATGAGCAGTTCTTC.

This clonotype was counted a few times. The chain joins TRBV28 to TRBJ2-7, with a weak D call TRBD1 (6 bases). CDR3 length: 14 amino acids. Trimming shortened V by 5 bases and J by 0 bases, and 11 bases separated the two germline ends. From germline, CDR1 is MDHEN and CDR2 SYDVKM. CDR3 sequence: CASSTARGSYEQYF. CDR3 nucleotides: TGTGCCAGCAGTACGGCCAGGGGCTCCTACGAGCAGTACTTC. Using reference TRBV28 and TRBJ2-7 for the parts outside the CDR3, the full variable domain is DVKVTQSSRYLVKRTGEKVFLECVQDMDHENMFWYRQDPGLGLRLIYFSYDVKMKEKGDIPEGYSVSREKKERFSLILESASTNQTSMYLCASSTARGSYEQYFGPGTRLTVT.

The chain links TRBV4-3 to TRBJ2-7, with unresolved D. Germline V gene data show CDR1 as LGHNA and CDR2 as YSLEER. Between the trimmed V and J ends, which lost 0 bases and 1 base, there was a span of 19 bases. The CDR3 loop spans 18 amino acids. CDR3 sequence reads: CASSQDSRGGLGSYEQYF. The CDR3 region has the DNA TGCGCCAGCAGCCAAGATTCGCGAGGTGGGCTAGGTTCCTACGAGCAGTACTTC.